This TCR beta chain was documented in a study of cytomegalovirus exposure and HLA in healthy donors. The PCR used 60 Vbeta and 13 Jbeta primers. The protocol was immunoSEQ multiplex PCR, while the TCRdb copy is restricted to in-frame clones and leaves out a portion. The table lists around 92,000 clones, about four fifths of them singletons. The CDR3 contains 14 residues. The germline gives CDR1 MGHDK, CDR2 SYGVNS. The V gene lost 2 bases and the J gene lost 5 bases, with 12 bases spanning the gap. The sequenced material came from PBMCs. The rearrangement joins TRBV25-1 to TRBJ1-1; no firm D call. This clonotype originated in a female donor in good health and CMV-seropositive. Here the CDR3 DNA reads TGTGCCAGCAGTGAAAGCGGCAGGAGGACTGAAGCTTTCTTT. Translation gives CASSESGRRTEAFF.